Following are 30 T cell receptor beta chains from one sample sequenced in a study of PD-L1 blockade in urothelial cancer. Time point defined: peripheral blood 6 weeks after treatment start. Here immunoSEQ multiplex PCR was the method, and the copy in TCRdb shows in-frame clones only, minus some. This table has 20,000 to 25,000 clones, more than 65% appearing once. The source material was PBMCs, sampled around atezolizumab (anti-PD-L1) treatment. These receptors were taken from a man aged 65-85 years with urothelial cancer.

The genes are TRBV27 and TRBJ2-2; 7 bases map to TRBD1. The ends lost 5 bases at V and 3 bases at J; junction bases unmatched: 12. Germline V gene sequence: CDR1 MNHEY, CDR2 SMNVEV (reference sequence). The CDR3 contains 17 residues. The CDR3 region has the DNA TGTGCCAGCAGTACCTACCCCCAGGGGGATGACACCGGGGAGCTGTTTTTT. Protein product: CASSTYPQGDDTGELFF.

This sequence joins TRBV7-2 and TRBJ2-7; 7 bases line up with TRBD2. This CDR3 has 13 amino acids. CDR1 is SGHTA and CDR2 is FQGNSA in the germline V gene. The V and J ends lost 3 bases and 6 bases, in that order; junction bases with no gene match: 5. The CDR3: CASSFGLVGEQYF. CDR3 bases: TGTGCCAGCAGCTTTGGACTAGTGGGCGAGCAGTACTTC.

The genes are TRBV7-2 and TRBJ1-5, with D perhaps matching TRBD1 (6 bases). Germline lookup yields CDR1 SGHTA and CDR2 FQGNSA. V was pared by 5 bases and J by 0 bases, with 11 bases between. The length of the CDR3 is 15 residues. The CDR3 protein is CASSVQGISNQPQHF. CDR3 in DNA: TGTGCCAGCAGCGTACAGGGTATTAGCAATCAGCCCCAGCATTTT. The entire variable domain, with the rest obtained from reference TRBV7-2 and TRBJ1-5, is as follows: GAGVSQSPSNKVTEKGKDVELRCDPISGHTALYWYRQSLGQGLEFLIYFQGNSAPDKSGLPSDRFSAERTGGSVSTLTIQRTQQEDSAVYLCASSVQGISNQPQHFGDGTRLSIL.

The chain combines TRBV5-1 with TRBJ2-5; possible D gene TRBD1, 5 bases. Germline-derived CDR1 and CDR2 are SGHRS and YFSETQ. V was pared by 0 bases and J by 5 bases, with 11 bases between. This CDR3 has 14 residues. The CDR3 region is CASSLEQGGETQYF. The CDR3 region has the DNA TGCGCCAGCAGCTTGGAGCAGGGTGGGGAGACCCAGTACTTC.

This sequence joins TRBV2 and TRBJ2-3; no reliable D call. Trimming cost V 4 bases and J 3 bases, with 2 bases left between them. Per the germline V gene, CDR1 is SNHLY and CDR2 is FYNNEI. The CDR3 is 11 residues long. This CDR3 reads CASSVTDTQYF. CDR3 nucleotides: TGTGCCAGCAGTGTAACAGATACGCAGTATTTT.

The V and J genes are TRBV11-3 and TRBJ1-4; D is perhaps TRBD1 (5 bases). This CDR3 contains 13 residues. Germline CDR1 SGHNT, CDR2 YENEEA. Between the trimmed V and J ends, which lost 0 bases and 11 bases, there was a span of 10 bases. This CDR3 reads CASSLDREGKLFF. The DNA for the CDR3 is TGTGCCAGCAGCTTAGACAGGGAGGGGAAACTGTTTTTT.

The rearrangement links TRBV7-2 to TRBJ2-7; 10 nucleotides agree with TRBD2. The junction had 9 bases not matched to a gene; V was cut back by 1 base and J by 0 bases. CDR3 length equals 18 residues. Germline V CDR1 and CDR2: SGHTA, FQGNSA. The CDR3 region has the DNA TGTGCCAGCAGCTTAGGTGGAAGCGGGAGGGCATTCTCCTACGAGCAGTACTTC. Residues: CASSLGGSGRAFSYEQYF.

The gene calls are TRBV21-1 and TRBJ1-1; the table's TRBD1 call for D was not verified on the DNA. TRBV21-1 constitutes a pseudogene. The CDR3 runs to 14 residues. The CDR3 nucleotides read TGTGCCAGCAGCAAACAGGGGAAGAACACTGAAGCTTTCTTT. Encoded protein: CASSKQGKNTEAFF.

CDR3 sequence: CASSQDRFYEQYF. The CDR3 coding sequence is TGCGCCAGCAGCCAAGACAGGTTCTACGAGCAGTACTTC. The chain carries TRBV4-3 and TRBJ2-7; no clear D. The V gene's germline CDR1 is LGHNA and CDR2 YSLEER. The ends were cut back, 0 bases at V and 3 bases at J, with 6 bases in the middle. The CDR3 runs 13 residues.

DNA for the CDR3: TGTGCCAGCAGCCCCCGACACGATGACTCTGGGGCCAACGTCCTGACTTTC. Translation gives CASSPRHDDSGANVLTF. This chain connects TRBV7-3 to TRBJ2-6; D is unresolved. Germline-derived CDR1 and CDR2 are SGHTA and FQGTGA. The CDR3 spans 17 residues. Between the trimmed V and J ends, which lost 5 bases and 0 bases, there was a span of 14 bases.

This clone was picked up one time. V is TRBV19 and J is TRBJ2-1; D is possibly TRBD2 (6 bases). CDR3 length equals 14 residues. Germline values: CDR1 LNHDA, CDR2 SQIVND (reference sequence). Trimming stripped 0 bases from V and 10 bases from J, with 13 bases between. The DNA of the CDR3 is TGTGCCAGTAGTATAGATCGGGGGATTAAGGAGCAGTTCTTC. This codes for CASSIDRGIKEQFF. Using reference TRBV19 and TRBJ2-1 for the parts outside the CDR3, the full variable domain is DGGITQSPKYLFRKEGQNVTLSCEQNLNHDAMYWYRQDPGQGLRLIYYSQIVNDFQKGDIAEGYSVSREKKESFPLTVTSAQKNPTAFYLCASSIDRGIKEQFFGPGTRLTVL.

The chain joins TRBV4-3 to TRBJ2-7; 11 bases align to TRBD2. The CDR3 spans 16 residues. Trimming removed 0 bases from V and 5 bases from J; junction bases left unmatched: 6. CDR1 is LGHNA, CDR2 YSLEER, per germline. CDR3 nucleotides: TGCGCCAGCAGCCAAGACTTTAGCGGGAGGGAAAACGAGCAGTACTTC. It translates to CASSQDFSGRENEQYF.

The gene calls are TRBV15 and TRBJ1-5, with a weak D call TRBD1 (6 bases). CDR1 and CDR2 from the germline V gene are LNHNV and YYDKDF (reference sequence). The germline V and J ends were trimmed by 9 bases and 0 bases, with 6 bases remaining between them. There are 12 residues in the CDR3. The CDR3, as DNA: TGTGCCACGGGACATAGCAATCAGCCCCAGCATTTT. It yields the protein CATGHSNQPQHF.

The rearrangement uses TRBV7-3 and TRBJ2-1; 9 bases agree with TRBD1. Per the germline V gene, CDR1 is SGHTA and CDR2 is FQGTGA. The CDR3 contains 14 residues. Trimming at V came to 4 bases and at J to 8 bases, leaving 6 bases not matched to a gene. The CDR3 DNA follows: TGTGCCAGCAGCTCCGGGACAGGGTGGGATGAGCAGTTCTTC. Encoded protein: CASSSGTGWDEQFF.

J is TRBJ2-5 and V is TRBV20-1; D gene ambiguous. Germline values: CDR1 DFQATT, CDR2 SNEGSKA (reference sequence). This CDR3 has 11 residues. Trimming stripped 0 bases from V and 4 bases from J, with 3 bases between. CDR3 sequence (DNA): TGCAGTGCTAGAGATCTAGAGACCCAGTACTTC. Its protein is CSARDLETQYF.

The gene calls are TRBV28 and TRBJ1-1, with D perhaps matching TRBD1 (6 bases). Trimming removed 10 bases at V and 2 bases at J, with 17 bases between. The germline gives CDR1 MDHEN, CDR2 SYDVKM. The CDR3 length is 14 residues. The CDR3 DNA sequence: TGTGCCACCCTTCCGGGACAACGAAACACTGAAGCTTTCTTT. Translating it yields CATLPGQRNTEAFF.

The CDR3 protein is CASSPWTSGVNEQFF. In DNA, the CDR3 is TGTGCCAGCAGCCCCTGGACTAGCGGGGTTAATGAGCAGTTCTTC. The V gene is TRBV9, the J gene TRBJ2-1, with TRBD2 identical over 12 bases. With V trimmed by 4 bases and J by 7 bases, 6 bases remained unmatched. Germline V gives CDR1 SGDLS, CDR2 YYNGEE. The CDR3 loop spans 15 amino acids.

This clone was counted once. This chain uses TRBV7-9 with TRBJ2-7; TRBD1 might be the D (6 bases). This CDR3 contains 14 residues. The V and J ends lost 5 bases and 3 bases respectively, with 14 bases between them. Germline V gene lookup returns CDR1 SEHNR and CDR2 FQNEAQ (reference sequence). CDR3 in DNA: TGTGCCAGCAGCCCCAGGGGCCCCTACTACGAGCAGTACTTC. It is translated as CASSPRGPYYEQYF.

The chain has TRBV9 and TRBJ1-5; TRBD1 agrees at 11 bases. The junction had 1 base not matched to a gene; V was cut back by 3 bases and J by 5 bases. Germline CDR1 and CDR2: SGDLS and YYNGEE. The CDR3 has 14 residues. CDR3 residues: CASSAGQGDQPQHF. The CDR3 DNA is TGTGCCAGCAGCGCGGGACAGGGGGATCAGCCCCAGCATTTT.

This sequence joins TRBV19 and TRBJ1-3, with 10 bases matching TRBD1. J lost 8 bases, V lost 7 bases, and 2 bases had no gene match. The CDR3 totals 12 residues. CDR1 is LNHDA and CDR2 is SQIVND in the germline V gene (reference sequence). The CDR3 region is CASTDRGDTIYF. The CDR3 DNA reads TGTGCCAGTACGGACAGGGGGGACACCATATATTTT.

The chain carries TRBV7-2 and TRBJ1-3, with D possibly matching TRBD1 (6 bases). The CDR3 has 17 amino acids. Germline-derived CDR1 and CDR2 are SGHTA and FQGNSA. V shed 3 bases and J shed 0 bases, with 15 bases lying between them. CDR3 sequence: CASSLATGLSSGNTIYF. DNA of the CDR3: TGTGCCAGCAGCTTGGCAACAGGGTTGAGCTCTGGAAACACCATATATTTT.

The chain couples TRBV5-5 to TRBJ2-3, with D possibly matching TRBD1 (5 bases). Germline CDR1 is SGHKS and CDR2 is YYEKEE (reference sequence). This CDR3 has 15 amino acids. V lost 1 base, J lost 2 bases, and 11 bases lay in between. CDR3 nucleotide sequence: TGTGCCAGCAGCTTGCAGGCAGGGATCACAGATACGCAGTATTTT. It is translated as CASSLQAGITDTQYF.

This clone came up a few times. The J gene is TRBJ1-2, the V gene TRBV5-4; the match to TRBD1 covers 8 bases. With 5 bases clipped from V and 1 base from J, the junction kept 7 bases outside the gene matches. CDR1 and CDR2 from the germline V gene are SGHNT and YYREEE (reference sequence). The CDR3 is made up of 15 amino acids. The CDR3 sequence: CASSWGTGDNYGYTF. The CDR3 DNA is TGTGCCAGCAGTTGGGGGACAGGCGATAACTATGGCTACACCTTC.

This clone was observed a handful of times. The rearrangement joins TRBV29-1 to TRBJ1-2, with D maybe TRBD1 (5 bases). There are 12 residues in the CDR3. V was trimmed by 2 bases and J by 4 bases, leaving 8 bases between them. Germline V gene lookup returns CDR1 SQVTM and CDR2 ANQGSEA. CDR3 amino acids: CSVESRVYGYTF. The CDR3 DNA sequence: TGCAGCGTTGAATCCAGGGTCTATGGCTACACCTTC. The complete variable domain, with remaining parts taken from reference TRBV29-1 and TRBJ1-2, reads SAVISQKPSRDICQRGTSLTIQCQVDSQVTMMFWYRQQPGQSLTLIATANQGSEATYESGFVIDKFPISRPNLTFSTLTVSNMSPEDSSIYLCSVESRVYGYTFGSGTRLTVV.

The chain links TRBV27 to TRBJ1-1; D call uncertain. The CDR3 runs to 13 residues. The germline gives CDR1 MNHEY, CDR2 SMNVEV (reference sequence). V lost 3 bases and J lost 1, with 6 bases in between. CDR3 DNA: TGTGCCAGCAGTTTCCACGGGAACACTGAAGCTTTCTTT. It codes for CASSFHGNTEAFF.

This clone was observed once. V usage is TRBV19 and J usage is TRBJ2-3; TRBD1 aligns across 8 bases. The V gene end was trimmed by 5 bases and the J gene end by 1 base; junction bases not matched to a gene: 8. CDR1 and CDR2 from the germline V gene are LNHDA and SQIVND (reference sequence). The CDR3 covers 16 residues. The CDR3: CASSVPPGQGTDTQYF. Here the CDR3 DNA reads TGTGCCAGTAGTGTTCCTCCGGGACAGGGCACAGATACGCAGTATTTT.

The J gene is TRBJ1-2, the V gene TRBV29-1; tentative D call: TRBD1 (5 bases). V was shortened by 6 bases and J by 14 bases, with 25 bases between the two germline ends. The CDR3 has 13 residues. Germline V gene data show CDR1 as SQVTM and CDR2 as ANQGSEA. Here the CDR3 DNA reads TGCAGCGTCGATCGAGACCCAGAAAGACAGCAAACCTTC. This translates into CSVDRDPERQQTF.

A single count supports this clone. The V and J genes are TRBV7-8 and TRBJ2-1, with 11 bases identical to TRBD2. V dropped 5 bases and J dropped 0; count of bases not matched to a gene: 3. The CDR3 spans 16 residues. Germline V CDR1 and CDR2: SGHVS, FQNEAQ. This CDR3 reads CASSPSGGSSYNEQFF. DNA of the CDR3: TGTGCCAGCAGCCCTAGCGGGGGGAGCTCCTACAATGAGCAGTTCTTC.

CDR3 nucleotides: TGTGCCAGCAGTGAGCAAGGACAGTCGGGTTCGGCTTTCTTT. Translated: CASSEQGQSGSAFF. The chain uses TRBV6-1 and TRBJ1-1, with a weak D call TRBD1 (6 bases). The CDR3 is made up of 14 amino acids. CDR1 is MNHNS, CDR2 SASEGT, per germline. The V end was cut by 3 bases, the J end by 11 bases, with 19 bases between.

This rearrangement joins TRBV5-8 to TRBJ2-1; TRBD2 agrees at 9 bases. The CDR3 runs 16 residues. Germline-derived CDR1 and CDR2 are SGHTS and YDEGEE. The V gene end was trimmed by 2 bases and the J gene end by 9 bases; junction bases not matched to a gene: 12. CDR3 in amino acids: CASSFWASGISGEQFF. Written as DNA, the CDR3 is TGTGCCAGCAGCTTTTGGGCTAGCGGGATATCCGGTGAGCAGTTCTTC.